This T cell receptor (beta chain) was documented in a study of Ad26.COV2.S vaccination and SARS-CoV-2 variants. Whole-study results and caveats: An underestimation of total T cell responses may have resulted from the TCR breadth and depth analyses. Vaccinated individuals (as opposed to placebo recipients) had higher spike-specific TCR breadth. Similar non-spike TCR breadth was observed in recipients of vaccine and of placebo.

Remarks on this clone: As yet, its antigen is unknown.

Profiled with immunoSEQ multiplex PCR; TCRdb holds only in-frame clones, not every one. The table includes 97,000 or so clones, roughly 75% detected once. The length of the CDR3 is 13 residues. Looked up from germline, CDR1 is MNHEY and CDR2 is SVGEGT. V lost 0 bases to trimming and J lost 10 bases, with 13 bases between them. Sequencing was performed on peripheral blood, taken after recovery from COVID-19. The clonotype was recovered from a human donor who had recovered from COVID-19. This chain joins TRBV6-2 or TRBV6-3 and TRBJ2-7, with D possibly TRBD2 on 6 matching bases. The DNA of the CDR3 is TGTGCCAGCAGTTACTCGATGGGGGAGGCCCAGTACTTC. Translating it yields CASSYSMGEAQYF.